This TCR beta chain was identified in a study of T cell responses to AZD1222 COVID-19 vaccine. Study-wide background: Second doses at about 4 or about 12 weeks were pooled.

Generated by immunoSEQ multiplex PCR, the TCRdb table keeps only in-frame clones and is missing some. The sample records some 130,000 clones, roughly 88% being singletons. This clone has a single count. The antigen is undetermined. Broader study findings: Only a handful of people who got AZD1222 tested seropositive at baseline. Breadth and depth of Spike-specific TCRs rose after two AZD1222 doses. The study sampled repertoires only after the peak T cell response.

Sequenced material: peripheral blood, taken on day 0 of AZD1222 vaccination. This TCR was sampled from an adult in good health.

This chain's CDR3 is CASITGGGRDTEAFF. CDR3 sequence (DNA): TGTGCCAGCATCACAGGGGGCGGGAGAGACACTGAAGCTTTCTTT. This chain links TRBV7-9 with TRBJ1-1, with 9 bases matching TRBD1. The germline V gene has CDR1 SEHNR and CDR2 FQNEAQ (reference sequence). V gave up 7 bases and J gave up 3 bases; unmatched junction bases: 9. The CDR3 sequence is 15 residues long.